These T cell receptor beta chains were read from a single sample in a study of technical replicates of blood from a handful of donors. TCRdb's copy holds only in-frame clones and misses some; the assay was immunoSEQ multiplex PCR. Seen here are more than 60,000 clones, 85% to 95% observed once, and the top ten hold 0.35% to 0.5%. The sample was T cells isolated from PBMCs. The receptor source for this set is a human donor in good health. The CDR3 runs from the conserved cysteine through the conserved F or W. The D gene is left open where the match is weak. Size is stated for part of the rows, as once, few or many counts, or as a class when the clone is expanded.

V	D	size	J	CDR3	DNA
TRBV27	TRBD1	.	TRBJ1-4	CASRDRSEKLFF	TGTGCCAGCCGGGACAGAAGCGAAAAACTGTTTTTT
TRBV9	TRBD2	.	TRBJ2-5	CASSDLAGEGVAQYF	TGTGCCAGCAGCGATCTAGCGGGGGAAGGAGTTGCCCAGTACTTC
TRBV11-2	.	.	TRBJ1-2	CASRHPNGYTF	TGTGCCAGCAGACATCCAAATGGCTACACCTTC
TRBV7-2	.	.	TRBJ1-2	CASTTTLGNYGYTF	TGTGCCAGCACCACTACTCTCGGGAATTATGGCTACACCTTC
TRBV29-1	TRBD1	.	TRBJ2-2	CSVKDRGDTGELFF	TGCAGCGTCAAGGACAGGGGGGACACCGGGGAGCTGTTTTTT
TRBV29-1	.	once	TRBJ2-7	CSVVKMAGRYEQYF	TGCAGCGTTGTAAAAATGGCAGGGAGGTACGAGCAGTACTTC
TRBV20-1	.	.	TRBJ2-7	CSARDLQEQYF	TGCAGTGCTAGAGATTTACAGGAGCAGTACTTC
TRBV7-2	.	.	TRBJ1-2	CASSPQGWANYGYTF	TGTGCCAGCAGCCCACAGGGTTGGGCCAACTATGGCTACACCTTC
TRBV30	.	.	TRBJ1-5	CAWSVGGRNQPQHF	TGTGCCTGGAGTGTAGGAGGCAGAAATCAGCCCCAGCATTTT
TRBV14	.	.	TRBJ1-2	CASSQVLRDGYTF	TGTGCCAGCAGCCAAGTTTTGAGAGATGGCTACACCTTC
TRBV2	TRBD1	.	TRBJ1-5	CASSGTGNRNQPQHF	TGTGCCAGCAGTGGGACAGGGAATCGGAATCAGCCCCAGCATTTT
TRBV4-1	.	.	TRBJ1-1	CASSQLGPQGNTEAFF	TGCGCCAGCAGCCAATTGGGTCCACAGGGGAACACTGAAGCTTTCTTT
TRBV5-6	.	.	TRBJ1-4	CASSLEGTGEKLFF	TGTGCCAGCAGCTTGGAAGGTACGGGTGAAAAACTGTTTTTT
TRBV5-1	TRBD2	.	TRBJ2-3	CASSTLLAGADTQYF	TGCGCCAGCAGCACCTTACTAGCGGGGGCAGATACGCAGTATTTT
TRBV9	.	.	TRBJ2-2	CASSVDYSNTGELFF	TGTGCCAGCAGCGTAGATTACTCGAACACCGGGGAGCTGTTTTTT
TRBV5-1	.	.	TRBJ2-7	CASSLAGGPYEQYF	TGCGCCAGCAGCTTGGCCGGGGGGCCCTACGAGCAGTACTTC
TRBV29-1	.	.	TRBJ2-1	CSVSTGSDNEQFF	TGCAGCGTAAGTACCGGGTCAGACAATGAGCAGTTCTTC
TRBV19	.	.	TRBJ2-7	CASSIELRGWSSYEQYF	TGTGCCAGTAGTATTGAACTACGTGGGTGGAGCTCCTACGAGCAGTACTTC
TRBV4-2	.	.	TRBJ2-1	CASSQDWSSWSYNEQFF	TGTGCCAGCAGCCAAGATTGGAGTAGCTGGTCCTACAATGAGCAGTTCTTC
TRBV10-1	TRBD1	few	TRBJ2-1	CASSYEKDRGLGEQFF	TGCGCCAGCAGCTATGAAAAAGACAGGGGGCTAGGTGAGCAGTTCTTC